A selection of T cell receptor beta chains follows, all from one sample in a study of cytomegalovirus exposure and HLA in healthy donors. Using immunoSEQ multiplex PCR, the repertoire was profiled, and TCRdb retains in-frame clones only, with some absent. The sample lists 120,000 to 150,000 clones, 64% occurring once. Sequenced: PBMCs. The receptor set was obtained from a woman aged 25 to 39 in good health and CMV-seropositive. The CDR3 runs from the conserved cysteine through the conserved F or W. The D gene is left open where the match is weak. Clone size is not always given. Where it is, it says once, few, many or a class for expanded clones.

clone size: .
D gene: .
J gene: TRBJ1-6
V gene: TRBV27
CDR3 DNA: TGTGCCAGCAGTTTTGGGGCCCAGGGTTCACCCCTCCACTTT
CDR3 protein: CASSFGAQGSPLHF

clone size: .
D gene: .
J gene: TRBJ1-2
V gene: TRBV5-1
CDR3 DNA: TGCGCCAGCAGCGTCAGGGCAAGGAGAGAAGGCTACACCTTC
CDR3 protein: CASSVRARREGYTF

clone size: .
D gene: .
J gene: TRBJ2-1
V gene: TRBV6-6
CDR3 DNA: TGTGCCAGCAGCCCACTTTTCCAGCAGTTCTTC
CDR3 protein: CASSPLFQQFF

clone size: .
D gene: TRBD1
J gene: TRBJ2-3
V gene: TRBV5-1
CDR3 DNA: TGCGCCAGCAGCGACCGGGACAGGGGACTTAACTGGCAGTATTTT
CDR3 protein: CASSDRDRGLNWQYF

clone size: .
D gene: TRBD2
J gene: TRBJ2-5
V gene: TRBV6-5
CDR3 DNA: TGTGCCAGCAGTTACGGGACTAGCGGGGCCTCAGAGGCCCAGTACTTC
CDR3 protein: CASSYGTSGASEAQYF

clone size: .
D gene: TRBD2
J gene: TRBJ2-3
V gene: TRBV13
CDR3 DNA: TGTGCCAGCAGAGGAAAGTCACAGCGGGGTAGCACAGATACGCAGTATTTT
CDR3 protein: CASRGKSQRGSTDTQYF

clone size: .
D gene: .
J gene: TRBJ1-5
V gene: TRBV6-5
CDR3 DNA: TGTGCCAGCAGTTTCCTAGGAAGCAATCAGCCCCAGCATTTT
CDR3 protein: CASSFLGSNQPQHF

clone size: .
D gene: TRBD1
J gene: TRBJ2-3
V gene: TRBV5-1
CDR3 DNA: TGCGCCAGCAGCGAGGGACAGCTGGGCGCAGATACGCAGTATTTT
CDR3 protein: CASSEGQLGADTQYF

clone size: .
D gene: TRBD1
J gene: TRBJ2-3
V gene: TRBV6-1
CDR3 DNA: TGTGCCAGCAGACCCCGGGACAGCTACACAGATACGCAGTATTTT
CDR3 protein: CASRPRDSYTDTQYF

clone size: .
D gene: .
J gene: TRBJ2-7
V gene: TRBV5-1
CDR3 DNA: TGCGCCAGCAGCTTAGGAGGGACCGAGCAGTACTTC
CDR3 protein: CASSLGGTEQYF

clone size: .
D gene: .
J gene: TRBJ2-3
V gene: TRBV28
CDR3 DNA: TGTGCCACCACATTCCGGGGATTTAGCACAGATACGCAGTATTTT
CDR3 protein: CATTFRGFSTDTQYF

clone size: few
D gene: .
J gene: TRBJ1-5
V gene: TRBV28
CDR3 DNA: TGTGCCAGCAGTTTATACAGGGTCTACCAGCCCCAGCATTTT
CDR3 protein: CASSLYRVYQPQHF

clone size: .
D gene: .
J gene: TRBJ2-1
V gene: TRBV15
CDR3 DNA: TGTGCCACCAGTTCCTGGGACACAGCCTACAATGAGCAGTTCTTC
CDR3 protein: CATSSWDTAYNEQFF

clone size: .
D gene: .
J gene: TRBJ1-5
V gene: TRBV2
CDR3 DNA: TGTGCCAGCAGGGTCTCTTTGAGACAGCGAAATCAGCCCCAGCATTTT
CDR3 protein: CASRVSLRQRNQPQHF

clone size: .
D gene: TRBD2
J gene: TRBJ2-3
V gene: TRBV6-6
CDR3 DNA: TGTGCCAGCAGAGCGGGGGGGATCACAGATACGCAGTATTTT
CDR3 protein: CASRAGGITDTQYF

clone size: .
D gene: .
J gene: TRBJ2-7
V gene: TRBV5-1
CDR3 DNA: TGCGCCAGCAGCCGCTCATCCGATCGAGCCTACGAGCAGTACTTC
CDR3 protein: CASSRSSDRAYEQYF

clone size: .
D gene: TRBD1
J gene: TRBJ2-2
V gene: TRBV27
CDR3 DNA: TGTGCCAGCAGTTTACTTACGGGACAGCTCAAACCCGGGGAGCTGTTTTTT
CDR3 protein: CASSLLTGQLKPGELFF

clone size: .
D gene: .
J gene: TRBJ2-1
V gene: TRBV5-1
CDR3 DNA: TGCGCCAGCATTTCAATTTACAATGAGCAGTTCTTC
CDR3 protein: CASISIYNEQFF

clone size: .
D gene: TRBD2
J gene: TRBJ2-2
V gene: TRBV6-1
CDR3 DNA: TGTGCCAGCAGTGACGATCTAGCGGGACGCAACACCGGGGAGCTGTTTTTT
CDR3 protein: CASSDDLAGRNTGELFF

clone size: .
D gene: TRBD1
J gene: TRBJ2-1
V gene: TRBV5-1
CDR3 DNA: TGCGCCAGCAGTCCAGCCGGGACAGATATCAATGAGCAGTTCTTC
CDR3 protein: CASSPAGTDINEQFF

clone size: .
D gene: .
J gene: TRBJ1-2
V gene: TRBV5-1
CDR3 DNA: TGCGCCAGCAGCCCTGGGGTCGGAGGAGCTAACTATGGCTACACCTTC
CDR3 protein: CASSPGVGGANYGYTF

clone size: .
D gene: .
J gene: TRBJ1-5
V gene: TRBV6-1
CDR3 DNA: TGTGCCAGCAGTGTACTTCAAACAGGGAATCAGCCCCAGCATTTT
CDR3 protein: CASSVLQTGNQPQHF

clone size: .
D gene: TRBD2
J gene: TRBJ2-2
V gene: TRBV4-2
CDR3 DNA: TGTGCCAGCAGCCAAGATGGGGAGGGAGGACCCACCGGGGAGCTGTTTTTT
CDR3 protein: CASSQDGEGGPTGELFF

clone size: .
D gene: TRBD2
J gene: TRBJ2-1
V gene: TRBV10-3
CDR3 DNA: TGTGCCATCAGTGAGTCGGGGGGAATAGCGGGGGGGAGAAATGAGCAGTTCTTC
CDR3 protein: CAISESGGIAGGRNEQFF

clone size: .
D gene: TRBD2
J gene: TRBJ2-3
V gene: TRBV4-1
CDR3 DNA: TGCGCCAGCACAAGAGCGGGAGGGCCTACAGATACGCAGTATTTT
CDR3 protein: CASTRAGGPTDTQYF

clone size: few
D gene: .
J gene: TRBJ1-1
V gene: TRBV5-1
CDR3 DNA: TGCGCCAGCAGCTCCCAGCCAGGGGACACTGAAGCTTTCTTT
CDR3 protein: CASSSQPGDTEAFF

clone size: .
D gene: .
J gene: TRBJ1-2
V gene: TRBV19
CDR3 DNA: TGTGCCAGTAGGCTGGACTCGGCCACTACACCCTATGGCTACACCTTC
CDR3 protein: CASRLDSATTPYGYTF

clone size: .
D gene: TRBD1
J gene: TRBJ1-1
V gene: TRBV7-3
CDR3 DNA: TGTGCCAGCAGCCCACAGGGGTACACTGAAGCTTTCTTT
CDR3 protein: CASSPQGYTEAFF

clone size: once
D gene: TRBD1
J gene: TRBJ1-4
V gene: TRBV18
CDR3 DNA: TGTGCCAGCTCACTCACCGGGACAGGGGATGAAAAACTGTTTTTT
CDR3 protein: CASSLTGTGDEKLFF

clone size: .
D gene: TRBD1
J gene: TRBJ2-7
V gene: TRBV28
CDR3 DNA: TGTGCCAGCAATCTTGACAGGGGGATCTTTCTCTCCTACGAGCAGTACTTC
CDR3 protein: CASNLDRGIFLSYEQYF

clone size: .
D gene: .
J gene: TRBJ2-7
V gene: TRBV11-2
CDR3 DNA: TGTGCCAGCAGCCTACAGACTAGACAGTACTTC
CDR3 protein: CASSLQTRQYF

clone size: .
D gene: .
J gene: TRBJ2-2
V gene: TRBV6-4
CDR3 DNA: TGTGCCAGAGACAGACCTACCGGGGAGCTGTTTTTT
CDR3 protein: CARDRPTGELFF

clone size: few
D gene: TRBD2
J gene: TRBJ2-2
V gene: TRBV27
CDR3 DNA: TGTGCCAGCACAAAGCGGGAGGCCCTCACCGGGGAGCTGTTTTTT
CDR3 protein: CASTKREALTGELFF

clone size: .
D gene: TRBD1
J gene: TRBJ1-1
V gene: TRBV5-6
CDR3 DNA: TGTGCCAGCAGCTTTAGGGGGCTTAACACTGAAGCTTTCTTT
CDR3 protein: CASSFRGLNTEAFF

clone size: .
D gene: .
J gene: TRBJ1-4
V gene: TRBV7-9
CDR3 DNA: TGTGCCAGCAGCGCTTTGGGGCATGAAAAACTGTTTTTT
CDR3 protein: CASSALGHEKLFF

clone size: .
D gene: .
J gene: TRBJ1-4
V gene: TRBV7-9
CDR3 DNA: TGTGCCAGCTCTCGACCGGGGGGAGGGCGTAATGAAAAACTGTTTTTT
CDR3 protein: CASSRPGGGRNEKLFF

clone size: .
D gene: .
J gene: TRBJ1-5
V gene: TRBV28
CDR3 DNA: TGTGCCAGCAGTTCCGCCAGGGGTTACCAGCCCCAGCATTTT
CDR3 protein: CASSSARGYQPQHF

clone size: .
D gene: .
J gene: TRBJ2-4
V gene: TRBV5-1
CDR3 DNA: TGCGCCAGCAGCTCCAGCTCTGAGGGCATTCAGTACTTC
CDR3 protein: CASSSSSEGIQYF

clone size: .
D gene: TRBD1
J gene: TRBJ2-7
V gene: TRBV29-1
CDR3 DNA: TGCAGCGTTTCCTTTGCCGGGACAGCATCCTACGAGCAGTACTTC
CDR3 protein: CSVSFAGTASYEQYF

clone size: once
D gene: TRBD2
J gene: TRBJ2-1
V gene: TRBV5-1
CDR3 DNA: TGCGCCAGCAGCGAAACTAGCGGGACGTACAATGAGCAGTTCTTC
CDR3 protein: CASSETSGTYNEQFF

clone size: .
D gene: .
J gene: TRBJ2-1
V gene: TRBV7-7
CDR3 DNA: TGTGCCAGCAGCTTAGCGCTTTTTGCGGATAGCTCCTACAATGAGCAGTTCTTC
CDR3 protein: CASSLALFADSSYNEQFF

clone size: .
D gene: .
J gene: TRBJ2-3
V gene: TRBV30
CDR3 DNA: TGTGCCTGGAGAGGAGGGCTACGGGCAGGGACCGAGGGCTTAGCAGATACGCAGTATTTT
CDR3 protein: CAWRGGLRAGTEGLADTQYF

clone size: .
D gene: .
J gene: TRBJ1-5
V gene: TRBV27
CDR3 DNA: TGTGCCAGCAGTCCCCGGGACACAAGCAATCAGCCCCAGCATTTT
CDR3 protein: CASSPRDTSNQPQHF

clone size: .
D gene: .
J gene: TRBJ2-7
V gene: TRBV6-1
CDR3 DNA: TGTGCCAGCACCAAATACGAGGGCTCCTACGAGCAGTACTTC
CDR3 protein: CASTKYEGSYEQYF

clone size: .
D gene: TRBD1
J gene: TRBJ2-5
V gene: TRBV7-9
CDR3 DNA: TGTGCCAGCAGCGAGCGAGGGACAGGTCGTCTGGAGCAGTACTTC
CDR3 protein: CASSERGTGRLEQYF

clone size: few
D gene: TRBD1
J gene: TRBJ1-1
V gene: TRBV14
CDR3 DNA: TGTGCCAGCAGCCAAGGACAGGGGGACACTGAAGCTTTCTTT
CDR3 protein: CASSQGQGDTEAFF

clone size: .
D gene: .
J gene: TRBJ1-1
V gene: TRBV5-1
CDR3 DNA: TGCGCCAGCAGCTCGGGTCAGAGCGGCACTGAAGCTTTCTTT
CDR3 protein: CASSSGQSGTEAFF

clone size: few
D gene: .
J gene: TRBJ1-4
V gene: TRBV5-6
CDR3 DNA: TGTGCCAGCAGCTTTGGGAGCAGGAGTGAAAAACTGTTTTTT
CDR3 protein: CASSFGSRSEKLFF

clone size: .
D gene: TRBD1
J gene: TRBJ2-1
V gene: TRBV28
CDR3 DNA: TGTGCCAGCAGTTTCCGAAGGGGGCCCCTGGCCTACAATGAGCAGTTCTTC
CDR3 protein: CASSFRRGPLAYNEQFF

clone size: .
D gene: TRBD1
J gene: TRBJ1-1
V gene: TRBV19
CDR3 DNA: TGTGCCAGTAGTATCTGGGGACAGGGTGACACTGAAGCTTTCTTT
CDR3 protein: CASSIWGQGDTEAFF

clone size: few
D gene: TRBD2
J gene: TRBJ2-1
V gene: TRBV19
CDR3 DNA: TGTGCCAGTAGTATAGCCACTAGCGGGGTTCACAATGAGCAGTTCTTC
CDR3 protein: CASSIATSGVHNEQFF

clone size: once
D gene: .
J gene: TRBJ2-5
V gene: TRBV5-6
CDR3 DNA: TGTGCCAGCAGCCTACCGACAGGATGGGAGACCCAGTACTTC
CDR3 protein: CASSLPTGWETQYF

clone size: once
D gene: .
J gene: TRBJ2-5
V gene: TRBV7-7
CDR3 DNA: TGTGCTAGCAGCCCGCGGGACAGTGAAGAGACCCAGTACTTC
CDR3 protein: CASSPRDSEETQYF

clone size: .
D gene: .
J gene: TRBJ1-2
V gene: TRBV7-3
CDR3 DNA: TGTGCCAGCAGCTTAAGTCAAACGAGCTATGAGAGCTACACCTTC
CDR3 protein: CASSLSQTSYESYTF

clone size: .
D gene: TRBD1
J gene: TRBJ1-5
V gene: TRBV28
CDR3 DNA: TGTGCCAGCAGATCTACAGGGGGTTACAATCAGCCCCAGCATTTT
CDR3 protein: CASRSTGGYNQPQHF

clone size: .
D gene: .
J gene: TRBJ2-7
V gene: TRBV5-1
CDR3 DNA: TGCGCCAGCAGCTCCTACTACGAGCAGTACTTC
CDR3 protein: CASSSYYEQYF

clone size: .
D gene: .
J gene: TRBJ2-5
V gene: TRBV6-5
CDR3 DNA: TGTGCCAGCAGTGGGGCCGGACACCAAGAGACCCAGTACTTC
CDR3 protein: CASSGAGHQETQYF

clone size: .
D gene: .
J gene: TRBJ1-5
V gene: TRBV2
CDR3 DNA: TGTGCCAGCAGTGAAGCGCTTCCCGGGGGGGGTCAGCCCCAGCATTTT
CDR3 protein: CASSEALPGGGQPQHF

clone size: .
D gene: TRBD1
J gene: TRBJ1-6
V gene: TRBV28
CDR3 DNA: TGTGCCAGCCAATTACAGGGGGCGTCCTATAATTCACCCCTCCACTTT
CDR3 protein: CASQLQGASYNSPLHF